A single sample gave rise to the 16 T cell receptor beta chains below, sequenced in a study of identical twins. In TCRdb, the 5' RACE reads were re-called with MiXCR into one record per CDR3 protein. The sample has under 300,000 distinct CDR3 sequences, about 8.5% seen once. This same sample was also taken into another study, of yellow fever vaccine responses in identical twins.

Sequenced sample: CD8+ T cells sorted from blood. The origin of the receptors is a young woman in good health.

This clonotype has a handful of counts. V and J are TRBV1 and TRBJ2-1. TRBV1 is an annotated pseudogene. CDR3 length: 16 amino acids. The CDR3 DNA follows: TGCACCAGCAGCCAAGATTTTCGGGTCTCCTACAATGAGCAGTTCTTC. Protein: CTSSQDFRVSYNEQFF.

This clonotype occurred a few times. V is TRBV20-1 and J is TRBJ2-7, with D possibly TRBD2 on 6 matching bases. The CDR3 loop spans 15 amino acids. Germline V gene sequence: CDR1 DFQATT, CDR2 SNEGSKA (reference sequence). Trimming left V 2 bases short and J 3 bases short, with 17 bases between. For the CDR3, the DNA is TGCAGTGCTAGAAGGTTGGGTAGCGGCGGCTACGAGCAGTACTTC. It yields the protein CSARRLGSGGYEQYF.

J is TRBJ1-1 and V is TRBV7-9; tentative D call: TRBD1 (5 bases). In germline, CDR1 is SEHNR, CDR2 FQNEAQ (reference sequence). The CDR3 contains 13 residues. Trimming pared 8 bases from V and 3 bases from J, leaving 13 bases between. The CDR3 DNA reads TGTGCCAGCTTGGGGGTTGGCGACACTGAAGCTTTCTTT. Protein: CASLGVGDTEAFF.

This clonotype was detected many times. This chain uses TRBV28 with TRBJ2-4; D might be TRBD1 (6 bases). V shed 4 bases and J shed 6 bases, with 16 bases lying between them. The germline V gene has CDR1 MDHEN and CDR2 SYDVKM. The CDR3 extends over 15 amino acids. In nucleotides, the CDR3 is TGTGCCAGCAGTTCCCCTTGGGGGCTGGCAAACATTCAGTACTTC. It yields the protein CASSSPWGLANIQYF.

This rearrangement joins TRBV27 to TRBJ2-1; possibly TRBD2 for D (6 bases). Germline V gene lookup returns CDR1 MNHEY and CDR2 SMNVEV (reference sequence). The CDR3 is 13 amino acids. V was pared by 4 bases and J by 7 bases, with 11 bases between. The DNA of the CDR3 is TGTGCCAGCAGTTCCCCGACTAGAAATGAGCAGTTCTTC. This sequence encodes CASSSPTRNEQFF.

This clonotype was seen ten or more times. The chain links TRBV29-1 to TRBJ2-7, with D possibly TRBD2 on 5 matching bases. Germline CDR1 reads SQVTM; CDR2 reads ANQGSEA. The CDR3 covers 13 residues. Trimming took off 7 bases at V and 5 bases at J, with 18 bases between the two ends. The CDR3 region is CSAVWGAGNEQYF. DNA of the CDR3: TGCAGCGCCGTATGGGGAGCCGGGAACGAGCAGTACTTC.

This clonotype showed up just a few times. V gene TRBV6-1 combines with J gene TRBJ2-7; D not resolved. Trimming pared 3 bases from V and 2 bases from J, leaving 8 bases between. The CDR3 loop spans 13 amino acids. CDR1 and CDR2 (germline): MNHNS, SASEGT. CDR3 sequence reads: CASSDRLAYEQYF. The CDR3 region has the DNA TGTGCCAGCAGTGACAGACTGGCCTACGAGCAGTACTTC.

This clonotype was picked up many times. The chain joins TRBV25-1 to TRBJ1-1; D not resolved. Germline V CDR1 and CDR2: MGHDK, SYGVNS. The CDR3 totals 13 residues. Trimming shortened V by 2 bases and J by 8 bases, and 12 bases separated the two germline ends. CDR3 nucleotides: TGTGCCAGCAGTGAAGAAATTCTCGGGGAAGCTTTCTTT. Translating it yields CASSEEILGEAFF.

As concerns this clonotype: Since a much larger clone is just one base distant, this may be a read error. This chain links TRBV7-9 with TRBJ2-1; D perhaps matches TRBD1 (5 bases). Germline V lookup: CDR1 SEHNR, CDR2 FQNEAQ (reference sequence). The CDR3 is 14 residues long. CDR3 sequence reads: CARSLEGVYNEQFF. The CDR3, as DNA: TGTGCCAGAAGCTTAGAAGGGGTCTACAATGAGCAGTTCTTC.

This chain links TRBV6-1 with TRBJ2-1, with D possibly TRBD1 on 6 matching bases. From germline, CDR1 is MNHNS and CDR2 SASEGT. CDR3 length: 14 amino acids. The V and J ends lost 5 bases and 4 bases respectively, with 12 bases between them. The CDR3 coding sequence is TGTGCCAGCAGTACCCCTACAGGGTACAATGAGCAGTTCTTC. Amino acid sequence: CASSTPTGYNEQFF.

This clonotype was seen at least ten times. V and J are TRBV5-1 and TRBJ2-1, with 12 bases that match TRBD2. Looked up from germline, CDR1 is SGHRS and CDR2 is YFSETQ. The CDR3 runs 16 residues. V dropped 4 bases and J dropped 4; count of bases not matched to a gene: 6. The CDR3 coding sequence is TGCGCCAGCAGCCCTCGGACTAGCGGGGTTTACAATGAGCAGTTCTTC. Encoded protein: CASSPRTSGVYNEQFF.

V is TRBV6-1 and J is TRBJ1-4; possible D gene TRBD1, 6 bases. The CDR3 has 15 residues. The germline V gene encodes CDR1 MNHNS and CDR2 SASEGT. The V and J ends lost 2 bases and 5 bases respectively, with 12 bases between them. The CDR3 DNA reads as TGTGCCAGCAGTGAACAGGGGCAGATGAATGAAAAACTGTTTTTT. Amino acids: CASSEQGQMNEKLFF.

This clonotype was seen a few times. V usage is TRBV12-3 or TRBV12-4 and J usage is TRBJ2-1; D is possibly TRBD1 or TRBD2 (6 bases each). Trimming cost V 6 bases and J 4 bases, with 16 bases left between them. The CDR3 is 15 residues long. CDR3 residues: CASRPGGRSYNEQFF. The CDR3 DNA reads as TGTGCCAGCAGACCCGGGGGCCGCAGTTACAATGAGCAGTTCTTC.

This clonotype was found many times. This rearrangement joins TRBV3-1 to TRBJ2-2; no reliable D call. Looked up from germline, CDR1 is LGHDT and CDR2 is YNNKEL (reference sequence). The CDR3 is made up of 17 amino acids. Trimming pared 3 bases from V and 1 base from J, leaving 15 bases between. As DNA, the CDR3 is TGTGCCAGCAGCCACCGACAAATATTGTTGAACACCGGGGAGCTGTTTTTT. Amino acid sequence: CASSHRQILLNTGELFF. The full variable domain, its missing parts supplied by reference TRBV3-1 and TRBJ2-2, is DTAVSQTPKYLVTQMGNDKSIKCEQNLGHDTMYWYKQDSKKFLKIMFSYNNKELIINETVPNRFSPKSPDKAHLNLHINSLELGDSAVYFCASSHRQILLNTGELFFGEGSRLTVL.

This clonotype was found a few times. The chain uses TRBV5-1 and TRBJ2-5; possible D gene TRBD1, 6 bases. This CDR3 region has 14 residues. V lost 5 bases to trimming and J lost 2 bases, with 13 bases between them. Germline CDR1 SGHRS, CDR2 YFSETQ. This CDR3 is CASSTVTGQETQYF. In nucleotides, the CDR3 is TGCGCCAGCAGTACTGTGACAGGACAAGAGACCCAGTACTTC.

This clonotype was found many times. The chain has TRBV9 and TRBJ2-3; 8 positions agree with TRBD1. The V segment lost 5 bases and the J segment 4 bases; nucleotides outside the gene matches: 15. Germline values: CDR1 SGDLS, CDR2 YYNGEE. The CDR3 runs to 17 residues. In nucleotides, the CDR3 is TGTGCCAGCAGTCACGCCAAGGACAGGGTCGTCGCAGATACGCAGTATTTT. Amino acid sequence: CASSHAKDRVVADTQYF.